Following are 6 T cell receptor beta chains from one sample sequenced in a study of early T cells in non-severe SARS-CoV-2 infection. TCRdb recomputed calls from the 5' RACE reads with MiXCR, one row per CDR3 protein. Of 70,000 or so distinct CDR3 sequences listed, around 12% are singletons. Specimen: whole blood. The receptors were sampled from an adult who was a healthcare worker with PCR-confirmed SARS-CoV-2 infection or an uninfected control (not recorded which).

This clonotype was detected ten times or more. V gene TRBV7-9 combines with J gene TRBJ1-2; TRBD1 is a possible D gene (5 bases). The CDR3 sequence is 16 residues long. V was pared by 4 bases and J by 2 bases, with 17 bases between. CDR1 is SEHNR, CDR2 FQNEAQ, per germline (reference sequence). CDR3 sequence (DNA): TGTGCCAGCAGCTCCGGGACGGATGATCGGAACTATGGCTACACCTTC. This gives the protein CASSSGTDDRNYGYTF.

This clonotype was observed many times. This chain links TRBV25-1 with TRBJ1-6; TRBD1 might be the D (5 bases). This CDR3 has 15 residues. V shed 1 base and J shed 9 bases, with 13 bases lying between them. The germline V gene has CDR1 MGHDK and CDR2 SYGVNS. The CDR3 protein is CASSEWRGKGSPLHF. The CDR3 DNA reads TGTGCCAGCAGTGAATGGCGGGGGAAGGGTTCACCCCTCCACTTT. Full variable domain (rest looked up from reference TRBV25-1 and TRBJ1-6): EADIYQTPRYLVIGTGKKITLECSQTMGHDKMYWYQQDPGMELHLIHYSYGVNSTEKGDLSSESTVSRIRTEHFPLTLESARPSHTSQYLCASSEWRGKGSPLHFGNGTRLTVT.

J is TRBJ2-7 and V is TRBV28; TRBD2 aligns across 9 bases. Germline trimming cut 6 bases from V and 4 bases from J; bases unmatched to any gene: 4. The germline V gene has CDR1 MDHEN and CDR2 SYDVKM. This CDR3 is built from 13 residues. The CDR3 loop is CASSDSGSYEQYF. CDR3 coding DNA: TGTGCCAGCAGCGATAGCGGGAGTTACGAGCAGTACTTC.

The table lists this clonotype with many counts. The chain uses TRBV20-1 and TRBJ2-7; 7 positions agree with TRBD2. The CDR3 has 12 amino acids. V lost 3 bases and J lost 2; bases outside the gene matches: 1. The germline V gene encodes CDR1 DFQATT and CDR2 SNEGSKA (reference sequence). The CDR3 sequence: CSASRGAYEQYF. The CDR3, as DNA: TGCAGTGCTAGTCGGGGGGCCTACGAGCAGTACTTC.

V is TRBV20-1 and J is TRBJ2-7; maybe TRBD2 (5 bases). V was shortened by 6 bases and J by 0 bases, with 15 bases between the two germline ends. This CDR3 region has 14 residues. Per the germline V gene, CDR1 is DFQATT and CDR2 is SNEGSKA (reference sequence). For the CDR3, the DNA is TGCAGTGCAGTGGGAGACCTTAGCTCCTACGAGCAGTACTTC. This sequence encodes CSAVGDLSSYEQYF.

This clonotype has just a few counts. In nucleotides, the CDR3 is TGTGCCAGCAGCCTCCGGGACAGGGAAAACTACGAGCAGTACTTC. Protein: CASSLRDRENYEQYF. V is TRBV6-5 and J is TRBJ2-7; 9 bases fit TRBD1. Looked up from germline, CDR1 is MNHEY and CDR2 is SVGAGI. The CDR3 is made up of 15 amino acids. V trimming: 6 bases; J trimming: 3 bases; junction bases outside the gene matches: 9.